The 18 T cell receptor beta chains in this list originate from one sample, sequenced in a study of spatial heterogeneity in lung cancer. TCRdb itself ran the 5' RACE reads through MiXCR, one entry per CDR3 protein. The sample lists roughly 50,000 distinct CDR3 sequences, 6% to 9.5% occurring once. Time point of the sample: sample taken at primary tumor resection. Material for sequencing was whole RNA from tumor, nontumor lung or frozen PBMC, left unsorted. The starting material was PBMCs, obtained at surgery. The source is a female donor with early-stage non-small cell lung cancer.

This clonotype was picked up a small number of times. CDR3 bases: TGCAGTGCTGATGAGGGAGGGGGGATAACGACTAGCACAGATACGCAGTATTTT. It translates to CSADEGGGITTSTDTQYF. This chain connects TRBV20-1 to TRBJ2-3; maybe TRBD2 (7 bases). Trimming stripped 5 bases from V and 0 bases from J, with 24 bases between. The germline CDR1 and CDR2 sequences are DFQATT and SNEGSKA (reference sequence). The CDR3 totals 18 residues.

A few counts support this clonotype. This chain links TRBV7-2 with TRBJ2-1; maybe TRBD2 (7 bases). Trimming took off 1 base at V and 2 bases at J, with 12 bases between the two ends. The CDR3 is made up of 16 amino acids. CDR1 is SGHTA and CDR2 is FQGNSA in the germline V gene. In nucleotides, the CDR3 is TGTGCCAGCAGCTTAGTCGGGCGGGGGCCCTACAATGAGCAGTTCTTC. It specifies CASSLVGRGPYNEQFF.

The genes are TRBV7-2 and TRBJ2-3, with 14 bases lining up with TRBD2. V was clipped by 5 bases and J by 1 base; unmatched bases: 5. Germline V gene sequence: CDR1 SGHTA, CDR2 FQGNSA. CDR3 length equals 17 residues. CDR3 region: CASSPPGLAGGTDTQYF. The CDR3 DNA sequence: TGTGCCAGCAGCCCACCGGGACTAGCGGGGGGCACAGATACGCAGTATTTT.

Worth noting for this clonotype: A single base separates this from a much larger clone, so it may be a read error. The chain is built from TRBV7-6 and TRBJ2-2; D perhaps matches TRBD2 (5 bases). Per germline, CDR1 SGHVS and CDR2 FNYEAQ. V lost 8 bases and J lost 7, with 14 bases in between. The CDR3 is made up of 13 amino acids. The CDR3 is CASGSRESGELFF. The CDR3 DNA reads as TGTGCCAGCGGCTCCCGGGAAAGCGGGGAGCTGTTTTTT.

At least ten counts were recorded for this clonotype. This chain links TRBV9 with TRBJ2-7; a weak D match, TRBD1 (6 bases). V was cut by 3 bases and J by 4 bases, with 17 bases left in between. Germline CDR1 SGDLS, CDR2 YYNGEE. CDR3 length: 15 amino acids. CDR3 protein: CASSERPAGAYEQYF. CDR3 DNA sequence: TGTGCCAGCAGCGAGCGCCCGGCAGGGGCATACGAGCAGTACTTC.

This clonotype was recorded many times. The J gene is TRBJ1-1, the V gene TRBV7-9; the D is unclear. The V end was cut by 4 bases, the J end by 7 bases, with 16 bases between. This CDR3 is built from 14 residues. Germline loops: CDR1 SEHNR, CDR2 FQNEAQ (reference sequence). DNA for the CDR3: TGTGCCAGCAGCTCCTTAATGGGTAAATTTGAAGCTTTCTTT. Amino acid sequence: CASSSLMGKFEAFF. Full variable domain (outside the CDR3, taken from reference TRBV7-9 and TRBJ1-1): DTGVSQNPRHKITKRGQNVTFRCDPISEHNRLYWYRQTLGQGPEFLTYFQNEAQLEKSRLLSDRFSAERPKGSFSTLEIQRTEQGDSAMYLCASSSLMGKFEAFFGQGTRLTVV.

The rearrangement links TRBV28 to TRBJ2-2; no reliable D call. V was clipped by 7 bases and J by 2 bases, with 8 bases between them. The CDR3 is 13 amino acids. From germline, CDR1 is MDHEN and CDR2 SYDVKM. Here the CDR3 DNA reads TGTGCCAGCACGGTACTCAACACCGGGGAGCTGTTTTTT. Translation: CASTVLNTGELFF.

V is TRBV29-1 and J is TRBJ2-7; no reliable D call. The CDR3 loop spans 11 amino acids. CDR1 and CDR2 from the germline V gene are SQVTM and ANQGSEA. Trimming shortened V by 4 bases and J by 4 bases, and 8 bases separated the two germline ends. This CDR3 is CSVGQLYEQYF. The CDR3 nucleotides read TGCAGCGTTGGGCAGCTTTACGAGCAGTACTTC.

V is TRBV30 and J is TRBJ2-3; 7 nucleotides agree with TRBD2. The CDR3 covers 15 residues. Germline V gene sequence: CDR1 GTSNPN, CDR2 SVGIG (reference sequence). The V gene end was trimmed by 2 bases and the J gene end by 6 bases; junction bases not matched to a gene: 11. The CDR3 DNA is TGTGCCTGGAGTCCAGGGCTAGCGGAGGGGGATACGCAGTATTTT. It codes for CAWSPGLAEGDTQYF. Using reference TRBV30 and TRBJ2-3 for the parts outside the CDR3, the full variable domain is SQTIHQWPATLVQPVGSPLSLECTVEGTSNPNLYWYRQAAGRGLQLLFYSVGIGQISSEVPQNLSASRPQDRQFILSSKKLLLSDSGFYLCAWSPGLAEGDTQYFGPGTRLTVL.

In this sample, this clonotype turned up a few times. This chain uses TRBV7-9 with TRBJ1-3; D call uncertain. Germline V CDR1 and CDR2: SEHNR, FQNEAQ (reference sequence). The CDR3 is 15 amino acids. V lost 8 bases and J 0 bases, leaving 14 bases between the germline ends. This CDR3 is CASSRSGVSGNTIYF. For the CDR3, the DNA is TGTGCCAGCTCACGAAGCGGGGTCTCTGGAAACACCATATATTTT.

This clonotype occurred a few times. The chain couples TRBV4-1 to TRBJ2-2, with 12 bases matching TRBD1. The CDR3 consists of 20 residues. V lost 4 bases to trimming and J lost 0 bases; unmatched junction nucleotides: 12. Germline lookup yields CDR1 MGHRA and CDR2 YSYEKL. The CDR3 spells CASSLRVPGQGASNTGELFF. The CDR3 nucleotides read TGCGCCAGCAGCCTTCGGGTTCCGGGACAGGGGGCCTCGAACACCGGGGAGCTGTTTTTT.

The table lists this clonotype with a few counts. The V call is TRBV15, the J call TRBJ2-1; tentative D call: TRBD2 (5 bases). Germline CDR1 reads LNHNV; CDR2 reads YYDKDF (reference sequence). CDR3 length equals 15 residues. Between the trimmed V and J ends, which lost 0 bases and 7 bases, there was a span of 13 bases. CDR3 residues: CATSRDTASLNEQFF. As DNA, the CDR3 is TGTGCCACCAGCAGAGATACGGCTAGCTTGAATGAGCAGTTCTTC. The variable domain in full, with the rest retrieved from reference TRBV15 and TRBJ2-1, is DAMVIQNPRYQVTQFGKPVTLSCSQTLNHNVMYWYQQKSSQAPKLLFHYYDKDFNNEADTPDNFQSRRPNTSFCFLDIRSPGLGDTAMYLCATSRDTASLNEQFFGPGTRLTVL.

This clonotype was seen a few times. The V call is TRBV6-6, the J call TRBJ2-3; D remains unclear. CDR1 and CDR2 from the germline V gene are MNHNY and SVGAGI (reference sequence). This CDR3 is built from 13 residues. V lost 8 bases and J 4 bases, leaving 13 bases between the germline ends. CDR3 residues: CASRNPTPDTQYF. For the CDR3, the DNA is TGTGCCAGCCGCAACCCCACCCCAGATACGCAGTATTTT.

The CDR3, as DNA: TGCGCCAGCAGTCAATCTAACAGGGATAATCAGCCCCAGCATTTT. The encoded protein is CASSQSNRDNQPQHF. V and J are TRBV23-1 and TRBJ1-5; D might be TRBD1 (6 bases). TRBV23-1 is marked as an open reading frame, function uncertain. Deletions cut 0 bases from V and 4 bases from J, with 10 bases between. The CDR3 length is 15 residues.

The chain has TRBV20-1 and TRBJ2-3; 8 bases agree with TRBD2. Per the germline V gene, CDR1 is DFQATT and CDR2 is SNEGSKA (reference sequence). Trimming at V came to 4 bases and at J to 2 bases, leaving 8 bases not matched to a gene. CDR3 size: 15 residues. The CDR3 reads CSANPAGVVTDTQYF. The CDR3 DNA reads as TGCAGTGCTAACCCAGCGGGGGTTGTCACAGATACGCAGTATTTT.

Only a few counts were recorded for this clonotype. The chain combines TRBV2 with TRBJ2-2, with 10 bases lining up with TRBD2. The CDR3 length is 15 residues. Germline loops: CDR1 SNHLY, CDR2 FYNNEI. Trimming cost V 4 bases and J 5 bases; bases outside gene matches: 4. DNA of the CDR3: TGTGCCAGCAGTGGGGTACTAGCGGGGACCGGGGAGCTGTTTTTT. Encoded protein: CASSGVLAGTGELFF.

Many counts were recorded for this clonotype. V gene TRBV20-1 combines with J gene TRBJ1-1; D remains ambiguous. The germline CDR1 and CDR2 sequences are DFQATT and SNEGSKA (reference sequence). Between the trimmed V and J ends, which lost 2 bases and 1 base, there was a span of 14 bases. The CDR3 extends over 15 amino acids. For the CDR3, the DNA is TGCAGTGCTAGACGGACCCGATGGGAGAACACTGAAGCTTTCTTT. It encodes CSARRTRWENTEAFF.

This clonotype occurred a few times. V and J are TRBV9 and TRBJ2-1; D remains unclear. Looked up from germline, CDR1 is SGDLS and CDR2 is YYNGEE. The V and J ends lost 0 bases and 0 bases respectively, with 4 bases between them. The CDR3 length is 14 residues. DNA for the CDR3: TGTGCCAGCAGCGTAGCGGGCTCCTACAATGAGCAGTTCTTC. Its translation: CASSVAGSYNEQFF. Full variable domain (outside the CDR3, taken from reference TRBV9 and TRBJ2-1): DSGVTQTPKHLITATGQRVTLRCSPRSGDLSVYWYQQSLDQGLQFLIQYYNGEERAKGNILERFSAQQFPDLHSELNLSSLELGDSALYFCASSVAGSYNEQFFGPGTRLTVL.